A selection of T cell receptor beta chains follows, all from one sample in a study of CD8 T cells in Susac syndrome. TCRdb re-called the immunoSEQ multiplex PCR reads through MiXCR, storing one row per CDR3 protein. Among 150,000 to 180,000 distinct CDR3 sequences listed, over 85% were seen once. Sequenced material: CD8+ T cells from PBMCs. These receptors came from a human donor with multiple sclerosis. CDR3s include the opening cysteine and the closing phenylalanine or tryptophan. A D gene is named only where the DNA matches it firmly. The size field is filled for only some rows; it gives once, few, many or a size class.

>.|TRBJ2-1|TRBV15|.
TGTGCCACAGGGGGTCTCTGGAATGAGCAGTTCTTC
CATGGLWNEQFF
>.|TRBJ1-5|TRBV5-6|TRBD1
TGTGCCAGCAGCCAAACAGGGGATGGCAATCAGCCCCAGCATTTT
CASSQTGDGNQPQHF
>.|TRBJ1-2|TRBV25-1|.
TGTGCCAGCGCTTTCGGGACCAATGGCTACACCTTC
CASAFGTNGYTF
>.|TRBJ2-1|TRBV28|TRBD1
TGTGCCAGCAGTCCCTTGATCCCTATTCAGGGGGAGAGGTACAATGAGCAGTTCTTC
CASSPLIPIQGERYNEQFF
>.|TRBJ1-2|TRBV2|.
TGTGCCAGCATGGGAGATCACTATGGCTACACCTTC
CASMGDHYGYTF
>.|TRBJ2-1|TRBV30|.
TGTGCCTGGAGTGTACCTACAGAGCAGTTCTTC
CAWSVPTEQFF
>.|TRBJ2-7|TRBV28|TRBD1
TGTGCCAGCAGTTTCGACCAGGGGGCTTACGAGCAGTACTTC
CASSFDQGAYEQYF
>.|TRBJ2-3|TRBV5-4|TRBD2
TGTGCCAGCAGCTTCTCGGGGGGGATAACAGATACGCAGTATTTT
CASSFSGGITDTQYF
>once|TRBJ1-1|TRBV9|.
TGTGCCAGCAGCTTGACAGGAGGTGAAGCTTTCTTT
CASSLTGGEAFF
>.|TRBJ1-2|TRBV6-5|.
TGTGCCAGCAGTTTAACGCCGGGGGGGAGAGCTAACTATGGCTACACCTTC
CASSLTPGGRANYGYTF
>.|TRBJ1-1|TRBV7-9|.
TGTGCCAGCAGTCGTAATGAAGCTTTCTTT
CASSRNEAFF
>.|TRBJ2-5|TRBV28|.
TGTGCCAGCAGTCCTGCCAGGCTAAAGAAGGAGACCCAGTACTTC
CASSPARLKKETQYF
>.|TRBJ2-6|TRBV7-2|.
TGTGCCAGCAGCTTGGGGCGGGGTCACTCTGGGGCCAACGTCCTGACTTTC
CASSLGRGHSGANVLTF
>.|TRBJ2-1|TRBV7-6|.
TGTGCCAGCAGCCTTTTGAGCGGGGACAAACCAAACAATGAGCAGTTCTTC
CASSLLSGDKPNNEQFF
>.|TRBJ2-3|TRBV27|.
TGTGCCAGCAGAAGACTAGAGGGTGCAGATACGCAGTATTTT
CASRRLEGADTQYF
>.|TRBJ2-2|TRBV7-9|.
TGTGCCAGCAGCCTGAGGCCGGGGGAGCTGTTTTTT
CASSLRPGELFF
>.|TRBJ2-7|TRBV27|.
TGTGCCAGCAGTTTAGGTGGCAGGGGGGCCTACGAGCAGTACTTC
CASSLGGRGAYEQYF
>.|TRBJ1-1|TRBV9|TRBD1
TGTGCCAGCAGCCCTGAGACAGGGGCGCAATATAGTGAAGCTTTCTTT
CASSPETGAQYSEAFF
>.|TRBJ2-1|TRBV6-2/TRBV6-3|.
TGTGCCAGCACCTTAGCAGGGAACTACAATGAGCAGTTCTTC
CASTLAGNYNEQFF